In this sample, the clone carrying this T cell receptor beta chain turned up a few times. How the authors handled the data: Reference gene primer amplification in the assay estimated nucleated cell counts. Here immunoSEQ multiplex PCR was the method, and the copy in TCRdb shows in-frame clones only, minus some. That table gives V, J and clone size, and the DNA gave D and trimming. The sample holds some 200,000 clones; 86% are singletons and the top ten take roughly 2.2%. This record belongs to a study of blood T cell repertoires in COVID-19. Study-level background: Sources were T cells, B-cell-depleted T cells, or PBMCs; the material itself was cDNA or gDNA.

Germline V gene data show CDR1 as LNHDA and CDR2 as SQIVND (reference sequence). V was trimmed by 5 bases and J by 2 bases, leaving 20 bases between them. This CDR3 is built from 17 residues. This chain uses TRBV19 with TRBJ2-3, with unresolved D. The sequence was collected from a woman in her fifties or sixties with acute or convalescent COVID-19. The sequenced sample was peripheral blood. The CDR3 DNA reads as TGTGCCAGTAGTGCTGGAAGTGGCGGAGTACTCACAGATACGCAGTATTTT. Protein sequence: CASSAGSGGVLTDTQYF.